This TCR beta chain came from a study of blood T cell repertoires in COVID-19. Study-level information: Samples came from the United States, Italy and Spain, spanning acute and convalescent COVID-19. T cells, B-cell-depleted T cells, or PBMCs supplied cDNA or gDNA.

The V and J ends lost 3 bases and 11 bases, in that order; junction bases with no gene match: 18. Germline lookup yields CDR1 GTSNPN and CDR2 SVGIG (reference sequence). The CDR3 consists of 15 residues. Some clones are missing from TCRdb's copy, which holds only in-frame ones; the method was immunoSEQ multiplex PCR. This table holds around 290,000 clones, approximately 89% found once. Those who participated ranged in age from roughly 18 to 95 years and resided in some 24 US areas. The sample consisted of PBMCs or T cells enriched from blood (not recorded which). V and J are TRBV30 and TRBJ1-1; 7 nucleotides agree with TRBD1. The sequence was collected from a woman aged 18 to 35 who had recovered from COVID-19. The CDR3 region is CAWSHPGTDHKGAFF. CDR3 nucleotide sequence: TGTGCCTGGAGCCACCCCGGGACAGACCACAAAGGGGCTTTCTTT.